The sequence of this T cell receptor (beta chain) was determined in a study of beta chain features in type 1 diabetes. Background on the study: Cell yields, gender and age were comparable in patients and healthy donors. Researchers looked at 85 million to 110 million sorted cells across all samples.

Study-wide findings and caveats: There were fewer insertions and more deletions at the VDJ junctions of type 1 diabetes patients. Compared to healthy donors, patients appeared to have naive, central memory and Treg TCRB repertoires that were more alike.

In the case of this clone: Antigen unknown.

The CDR3 length is 13 residues. V gave up 6 bases and J gave up 3 bases, with 12 bases separating them. Germline values: CDR1 MNHNY, CDR2 SVGAGI (reference sequence). Every isolated RNA sample was fully reverse transcribed, so sequencing captured expressed TCRB transcripts. Assay: immunoSEQ multiplex PCR; the TCRdb copy retains only in-frame clones and omits some. The sample consists of 350,000 or so clones, roughly a fifth of them appearing once. The genes are TRBV6-6 and TRBJ2-7; D is undetermined. This sequence originates from a woman aged 18-35 years in good health. The sequencing sample was made of naive CD4+ T cells from blood. CDR3 sequence: CASSPTLDYEQYF. In nucleotides, the CDR3 is TGTGCCAGCAGCCCGACACTGGACTACGAGCAGTACTTC.